These 20 T cell receptor beta chains share one sample of origin, sequenced in a study of T cells in women clearing cervical HPV infection. The protocol was immunoSEQ multiplex PCR, while the TCRdb copy is restricted to in-frame clones and leaves out a portion. The specimen's table records 15,000 to 20,000 clones. Material: blood buffy coat. All receptors come from a woman aged 18-70 years with a cervical HPV16 infection that either progressed to CIN3+ or cleared (not recorded which).

Judged by frequency, this clone is medium-sized. The covered CDR3 bases are TGTGCCAGTAGTACCCGGACAGGGTACCAAGAGACC. Translating it yields CASSTRTGYQET. From start to end, the CDR3 is CASSTRTGYQETQYF. The chain joins TRBV19 to TRBJ2-5, with TRBD1 matching over 8 bases. The read ends 3 residues before the CDR3 terminus; that terminus is restored from the germline J gene. Germline CDR1 reads LNHDA; CDR2 reads SQIVND (reference sequence). V dropped 4 bases and J dropped 0; count of bases not matched to a gene: 4. The CDR3 length is 15 residues.

On this clone: The read is 3 residues too short to cover the CDR3 end, so that end is filled in from the germline J gene. The chain combines TRBV7-2 with TRBJ1-6; perhaps TRBD1 as D (6 bases). V lost 1 base and J lost 9, with 10 bases in between. The CDR3 extends over 14 amino acids. Germline V lookup: CDR1 SGHTA, CDR2 FQGNSA. The CDR3 spells CASSLGQDASPLHF. The covered CDR3 bases are TGTGCCAGCAGCTTAGGACAGGACGCTTCACCC. Full variable domain (outside the CDR3, taken from reference TRBV7-2 and TRBJ1-6): GAGVSQSPSNKVTEKGKDVELRCDPISGHTALYWYRQSLGQGLEFLIYFQGNSAPDKSGLPSDRFSAERTGGSVSTLTIQRTQQEDSAVYLCASSLGQDASPLHFGNGTRLTVT.

Incomplete CDR3 DNA: TGTGCCAGTAGTCCCCAGAATTCAGGGAGAGGCGGC. It yields the protein CASSPQNSGRGG. The full CDR3 protein reads CASSPQNSGRGGYTF. The rearrangement uses TRBV19 and TRBJ1-2; TRBD1 is a possible D gene (5 bases). The read is 3 residues too short to cover the CDR3 end, so that end is filled in from the germline J gene. Germline V gene data show CDR1 as LNHDA and CDR2 as SQIVND (reference sequence). This CDR3 is built from 15 residues. Looking up the rest from reference TRBV19 and TRBJ1-2 gives the full variable domain: DGGITQSPKYLFRKEGQNVTLSCEQNLNHDAMYWYRQDPGQGLRLIYYSQIVNDFQKGDIAEGYSVSREKKESFPLTVTSAQKNPTAFYLCASSPQNSGRGGYTFGSGTRLTVV.

Turning to this clone: Read sequence stops 3 residues before the CDR3 end, and the germline J gene provides the missing end. The chain combines TRBV28 with TRBJ2-7, with D uncertain. Germline V gene sequence: CDR1 MDHEN, CDR2 SYDVKM. V lost 10 bases and J 0 bases, leaving 22 bases between the germline ends. This CDR3 has 16 residues. Here the CDR3 reads CATIFLDPLGSYEQYF. The part of the CDR3 DNA that was read is TGTGCCACCATTTTTCTAGACCCACTCGGCTCCTACGAG.

For this clone: Read coverage stops 3 residues before the CDR3 terminus; the germline J gene supplies the remainder. The V call is TRBV30, the J call TRBJ1-5; 8 bases fit TRBD1. Per the germline V gene, CDR1 is GTSNPN and CDR2 is SVGIG (reference sequence). The CDR3 extends over 13 amino acids. Trimming at V came to 5 bases and at J to 5 bases, leaving 5 bases not matched to a gene. The sequenced part of the CDR3 DNA is TGTGCCTGGGATTACAGGGGGGATCAGCCC. Translation gives CAWDYRGDQP. The complete CDR3 protein is CAWDYRGDQPQHF.

A word on this clone: A read error may produce the germline difference seen at one junction end. The read ends 3 residues shy of where the CDR3 ends; the end is completed using the germline J gene. This chain joins TRBV4-2 and TRBJ1-2; 8 nucleotides agree with TRBD1. This CDR3 has 17 residues. CDR1 is LGHNA, CDR2 YNFKEQ, per germline. This CDR3 is CASSQDRQGASNYGYTF. The sequenced part of the CDR3 DNA is TGCGCCAGCAGCCAAGACCGTCAGGGGGCGTCTAACTATGGC.

Notes on this clone: A junction boundary mismatches the germline segment, possibly from a read error. The CDR3 is cut off 3 residues early in the read; its end comes from the germline J gene. J is TRBJ2-5 and V is TRBV4-2, with 9 bases lining up with TRBD1. Germline CDR1 is LGHNA and CDR2 is YNFKEQ. CDR3 length: 16 amino acids. The covered CDR3 bases are TGCGCCAGCAGCCAAGGTCGGGGACAGGGTAGGGAGACC. Its protein is CASSQGRGQGRET. The entire CDR3 reads CASSQGRGQGRETQYF.

A word on this clone: The read stops 3 residues short of the end of the CDR3; the missing end is completed from the germline J gene. The V call is TRBV4-2, the J call TRBJ2-7; 10 positions match TRBD2. The CDR3 is made up of 18 amino acids. Germline V gives CDR1 LGHNA, CDR2 YNFKEQ. V gave up 1 base and J gave up 0 bases; unmatched junction bases: 9. CDR3 sequence reads: CASSQAPSGGPSSYEQYF. The sequenced part of the CDR3 DNA is TGTGCCAGCAGCCAAGCCCCTAGCGGGGGTCCAAGCTCCTACGAG.

On this clone: The CDR3 goes on 3 residues after the read ends, and that part is filled in from the germline J gene. The J gene is TRBJ2-5, the V gene TRBV20-1; possibly TRBD1 for D (6 bases). The V end was cut by 3 bases, the J end by 5 bases, with 22 bases between. This CDR3 spans 16 amino acids. Germline CDR1 reads DFQATT; CDR2 reads SNEGSKA (reference sequence). The covered CDR3 bases are TGCAGTGCTAGCGCCAGGGGCACCACCGGAGGTGAGACC. Translating it yields CSASARGTTGGET. The CDR3, in full, reads CSASARGTTGGETQYF.

This chain's CDR3 is CASSRTPYEQYF. The covered CDR3 bases are TGTGCCAGCAGCCGAACACCATACGAG. The chain recombines TRBV6-2 or TRBV6-3 with TRBJ2-7; no reliable D call. The read halts 3 residues ahead of the CDR3 end, with the missing end drawn from the germline J gene. The CDR3 extends over 12 amino acids. Trimming stripped 6 bases from V and 4 bases from J, with 10 bases between. Germline V CDR1 and CDR2: MNHEY, SVGEGT.

For this clone: The observed sequence ends 3 residues before the CDR3 terminus, with the missing tail filled in from the germline J gene. The chain links TRBV5-1 to TRBJ2-5; 12 nucleotides agree with TRBD2. This CDR3 contains 16 residues. After removal of 4 bases from V and 5 bases from J, the junction contained 9 bases not matched to a gene. Germline CDR1 SGHRS, CDR2 YFSETQ. CDR3 bases read: TGCGCCAGCAGCCTGCTAGCGGGGGGGCATGGGGAGACC. This translates into CASSLLAGGHGET. The entire CDR3 reads CASSLLAGGHGETQYF.

A note on this clone: The read stops 3 residues short of the end of the CDR3; the missing end is completed from the germline J gene. Additional DNA sequences in this sample encode the identical CDR3. The chain is built from TRBV7-9 and TRBJ2-5; 7 nucleotides align to TRBD1. Per the germline V gene, CDR1 is SEHNR and CDR2 is FQNEAQ (reference sequence). CDR3 length: 14 residues. Incomplete CDR3 DNA: TGTGCCAGCAGCACGGGACAGCCTACGGAAACC. Translation: CASSTGQPTET. The full CDR3 protein reads CASSTGQPTETQYF.

Points on this clone: The CDR3 end is not reached by the read, which stops 3 residues before it; the germline J gene fills it in. The chain uses TRBV2 and TRBJ1-5, with D maybe TRBD1 (5 bases). Germline-derived CDR1 and CDR2 are SNHLY and FYNNEI. CDR3 length: 13 residues. V dropped 2 bases and J dropped 7 bases, with 9 bases sitting between them. The chain's CDR3 is CASSERGGQPQHF. The covered CDR3 bases are TGTGCCAGCAGTGAAAGGGGAGGACAGCCC.

About this clone itself: The read terminates 3 residues before the CDR3 end, so the remaining end is supplied by the germline J gene. V is TRBV20-1 and J is TRBJ2-5; D may be TRBD2 (6 bases). CDR3 length equals 14 residues. The V gene's germline CDR1 is DFQATT and CDR2 SNEGSKA (reference sequence). Deletions cut 3 bases from V and 5 bases from J, with 16 bases between. CDR3 in amino acids: CSASPTSWGETQYF. The CDR3 DNA, read in part, is TGCAGTGCTAGCCCAACTAGCTGGGGGGAGACC.

Points on this clone: The sequence runs out 3 residues before the end of the CDR3; the remainder is reconstructed from the germline J gene. V gene TRBV5-1 combines with J gene TRBJ1-6, with D maybe TRBD1 (6 bases). This CDR3 contains 16 residues. The germline V gene encodes CDR1 SGHRS and CDR2 YFSETQ. Deletions cut 2 bases from V and 9 bases from J, with 18 bases between. The sequenced CDR3 bases are TGCGCCAGCAGCTTCTCGGCCGGACAGAGGGCTTCACCC. Translated, it gives CASSFSAGQRASP. The complete CDR3 reads CASSFSAGQRASPLHF. The entire variable domain, with the rest obtained from reference TRBV5-1 and TRBJ1-6, is as follows: KAGVTQTPRYLIKTRGQQVTLSCSPISGHRSVSWYQQTPGQGLQFLFEYFSETQRNKGNFPGRFSGRQFSNSRSEMNVSTLELGDSALYLCASSFSAGQRASPLHFGNGTRLTVT.

Turning to this clone: The sequence runs out 3 residues before the end of the CDR3; the remainder is reconstructed from the germline J gene. V and J are TRBV7-7 and TRBJ2-5, with 10 nucleotides matching TRBD2. V shed 5 bases and J 2 bases; nucleotides not matched to a gene: 5. The germline V gene has CDR1 SSHAT and CDR2 FNYEAQ (reference sequence). The CDR3 totals 15 residues. CDR3 amino acids: CASSLIAGGQETQYF. The CDR3 bases that were read are TGTGCCAGCAGCCTCATAGCGGGGGGACAAGAGACC.

Comment on this clone: With the read ending 3 residues before the CDR3 end, the germline J gene is used to fill in that end. The J gene is TRBJ1-2, the V gene TRBV4-1, with D unclear. Germline CDR1 is MGHRA and CDR2 is YSYEKL. This CDR3 comprises 15 residues. The CDR3 region is CASSQEPTVGRGYTF. CDR3 bases read: TGCGCCAGCAGCCAAGAGCCTACTGTCGGTCGAGGC.

Note on this clone: The observed sequence ends 3 residues before the CDR3 terminus, with the missing tail filled in from the germline J gene. This rearrangement joins TRBV10-2 to TRBJ1-1, with TRBD1 as a possible D gene (5 bases). From germline, CDR1 is WSHSY and CDR2 SAAADI. The V end lost 10 bases, the J end lost 0 bases, and 15 bases lay between the germline ends. The CDR3 extends over 14 amino acids. Here the CDR3 reads CATNGGTLNTEAFF. The covered CDR3 bases are TGCGCCACCAACGGGGGGACTTTGAACACTGAA.

Remarks on this clone: The DNA ends 3 residues before the CDR3 does, and the rest of the CDR3 is filled in from the germline J gene. V gene TRBV29-1 combines with J gene TRBJ1-5; 11 nucleotides align to TRBD1. The CDR3 covers 14 residues. The germline CDR1 and CDR2 sequences are SQVTM and ANQGSEA. V lost 4 bases and J lost 6; bases outside the gene matches: 5. CDR3: CSVAIGTGGQPQHF. CDR3 bases read: TGCAGCGTTGCGATCGGGACAGGGGGTCAGCCC.

A word on this clone: With the read ending 3 residues before the CDR3 end, the germline J gene is used to fill in that end. The chain links TRBV13 to TRBJ2-1, with 7 bases identical to TRBD1. CDR3 length equals 14 residues. Germline trimming cut 5 bases from V and 6 bases from J; bases unmatched to any gene: 7. Looked up from germline, CDR1 is PRHDT and CDR2 is FYEKMQ (reference sequence). The sequenced part of the CDR3 DNA is TGTGCCAGCAGCACACAGGGGTATCGCAATGAG. Translating it yields CASSTQGYRNE. The CDR3 as a whole reads CASSTQGYRNEQFF.